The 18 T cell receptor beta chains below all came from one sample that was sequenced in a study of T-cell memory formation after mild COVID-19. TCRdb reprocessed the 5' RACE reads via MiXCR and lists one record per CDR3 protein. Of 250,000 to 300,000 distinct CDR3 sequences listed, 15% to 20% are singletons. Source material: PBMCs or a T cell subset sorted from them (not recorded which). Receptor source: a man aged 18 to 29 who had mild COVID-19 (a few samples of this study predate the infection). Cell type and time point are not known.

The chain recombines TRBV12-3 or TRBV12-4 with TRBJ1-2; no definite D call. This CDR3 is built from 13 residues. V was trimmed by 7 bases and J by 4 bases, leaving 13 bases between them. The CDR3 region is CASTQSRFYGYTF. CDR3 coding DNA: TGTGCCAGCACCCAATCGAGATTCTATGGCTACACCTTC.

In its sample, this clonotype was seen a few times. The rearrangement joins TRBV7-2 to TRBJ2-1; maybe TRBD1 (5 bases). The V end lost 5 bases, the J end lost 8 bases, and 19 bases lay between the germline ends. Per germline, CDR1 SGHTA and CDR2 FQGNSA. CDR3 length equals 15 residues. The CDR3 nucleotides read TGTGCCAGCAGCCCTCGCAGGGATTACATCCATGAGCAGTTCTTC. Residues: CASSPRRDYIHEQFF.

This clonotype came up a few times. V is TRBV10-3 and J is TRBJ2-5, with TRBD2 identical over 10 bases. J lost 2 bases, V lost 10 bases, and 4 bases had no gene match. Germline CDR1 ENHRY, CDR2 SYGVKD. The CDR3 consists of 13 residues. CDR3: CATQLAGQETQYF. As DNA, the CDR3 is TGTGCCACTCAACTAGCGGGGCAAGAGACCCAGTACTTC.

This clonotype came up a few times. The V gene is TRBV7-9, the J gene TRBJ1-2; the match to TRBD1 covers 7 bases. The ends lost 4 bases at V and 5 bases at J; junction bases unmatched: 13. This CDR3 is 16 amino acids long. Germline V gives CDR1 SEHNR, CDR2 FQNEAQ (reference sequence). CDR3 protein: CASSSPLRQGWYGYTF. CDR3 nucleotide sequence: TGTGCCAGCAGCTCCCCCCTTCGACAGGGCTGGTATGGCTACACCTTC.

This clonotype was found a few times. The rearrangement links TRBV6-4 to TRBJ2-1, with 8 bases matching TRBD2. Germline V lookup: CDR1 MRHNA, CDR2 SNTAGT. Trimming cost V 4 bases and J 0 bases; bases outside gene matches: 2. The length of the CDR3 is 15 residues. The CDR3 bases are TGTGCCAGCAGTGTAGCGGGGAGCTCCTACAATGAGCAGTTCTTC. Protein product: CASSVAGSSYNEQFF.

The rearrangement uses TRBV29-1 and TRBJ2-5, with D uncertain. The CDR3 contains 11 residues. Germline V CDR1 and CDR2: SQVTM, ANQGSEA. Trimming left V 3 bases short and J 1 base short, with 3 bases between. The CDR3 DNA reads TGCAGCGTTGACACCCAAGAGACCCAGTACTTC. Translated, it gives CSVDTQETQYF.

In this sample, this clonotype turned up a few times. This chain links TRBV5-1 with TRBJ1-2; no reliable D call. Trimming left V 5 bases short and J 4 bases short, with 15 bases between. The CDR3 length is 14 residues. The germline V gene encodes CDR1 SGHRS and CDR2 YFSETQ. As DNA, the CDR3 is TGCGCCAGCAGTGAGGCCGCCGGCAGCTATGGCTACACCTTC. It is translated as CASSEAAGSYGYTF.

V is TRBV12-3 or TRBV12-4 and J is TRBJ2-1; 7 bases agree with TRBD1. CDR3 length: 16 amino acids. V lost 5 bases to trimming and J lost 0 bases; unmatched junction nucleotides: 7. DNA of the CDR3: TGTGCCAGCAGTGCACAGGGGTCGAGCTCCTACAATGAGCAGTTCTTC. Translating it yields CASSAQGSSSYNEQFF.

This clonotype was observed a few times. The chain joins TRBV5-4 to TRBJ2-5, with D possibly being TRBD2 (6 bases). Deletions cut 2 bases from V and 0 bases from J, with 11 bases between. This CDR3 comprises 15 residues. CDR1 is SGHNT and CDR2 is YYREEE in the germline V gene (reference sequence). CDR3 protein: CASSFGGVYQETQYF. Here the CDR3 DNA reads TGTGCCAGCAGCTTCGGGGGAGTGTACCAAGAGACCCAGTACTTC.

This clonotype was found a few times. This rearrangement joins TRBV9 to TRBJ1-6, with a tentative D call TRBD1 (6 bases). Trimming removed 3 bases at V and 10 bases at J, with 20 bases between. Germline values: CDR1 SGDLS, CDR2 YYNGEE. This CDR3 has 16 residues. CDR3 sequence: CASSETTFRGRSPLHF. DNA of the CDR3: TGTGCCAGCAGCGAAACCACCTTCAGGGGACGATCACCCCTCCACTTT.

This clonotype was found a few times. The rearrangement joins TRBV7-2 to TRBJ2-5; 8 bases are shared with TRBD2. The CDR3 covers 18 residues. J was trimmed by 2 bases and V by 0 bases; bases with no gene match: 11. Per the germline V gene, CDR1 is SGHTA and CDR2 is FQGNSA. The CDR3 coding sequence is TGTGCCAGCAGCTTAGCGCTGGGCGGGGGGCCCTCTCAAGAGACCCAGTACTTC. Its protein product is CASSLALGGGPSQETQYF.

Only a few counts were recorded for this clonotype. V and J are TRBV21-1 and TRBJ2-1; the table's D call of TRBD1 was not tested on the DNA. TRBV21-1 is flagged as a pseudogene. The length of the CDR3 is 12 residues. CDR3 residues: CASSIPSTEQFF. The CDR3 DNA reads TGTGCCAGCAGCATCCCGTCGACTGAGCAGTTCTTC.

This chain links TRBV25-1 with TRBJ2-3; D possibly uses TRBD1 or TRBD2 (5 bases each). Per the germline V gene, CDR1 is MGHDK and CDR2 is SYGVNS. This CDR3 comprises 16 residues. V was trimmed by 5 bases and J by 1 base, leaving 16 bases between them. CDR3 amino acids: CASSLRDLGGTDTQYF. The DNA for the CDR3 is TGTGCCAGCAGTCTCCGGGACCTGGGGGGCACAGATACGCAGTATTTT.

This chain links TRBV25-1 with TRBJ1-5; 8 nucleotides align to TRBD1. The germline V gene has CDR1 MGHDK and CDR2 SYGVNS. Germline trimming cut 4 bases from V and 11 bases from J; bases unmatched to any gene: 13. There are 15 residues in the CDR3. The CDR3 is CASSAGTGDPRTQHF. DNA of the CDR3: TGTGCCAGCAGTGCCGGGACAGGAGATCCGAGGACCCAGCATTTT.

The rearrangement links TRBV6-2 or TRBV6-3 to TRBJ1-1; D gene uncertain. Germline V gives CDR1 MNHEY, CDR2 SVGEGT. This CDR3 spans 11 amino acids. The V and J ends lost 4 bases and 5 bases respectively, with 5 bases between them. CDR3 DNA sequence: TGTGCCAGCAGTTGGGAGACTGAAGCTTTCTTT. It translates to CASSWETEAFF.

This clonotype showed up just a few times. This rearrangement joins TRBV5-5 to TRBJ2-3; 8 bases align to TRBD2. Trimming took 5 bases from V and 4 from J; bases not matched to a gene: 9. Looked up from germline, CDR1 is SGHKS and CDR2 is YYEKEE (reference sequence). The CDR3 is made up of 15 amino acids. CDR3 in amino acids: CASRPRGAYPDTQYF. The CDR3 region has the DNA TGTGCCAGCAGACCGCGGGGGGCCTATCCAGATACGCAGTATTTT.

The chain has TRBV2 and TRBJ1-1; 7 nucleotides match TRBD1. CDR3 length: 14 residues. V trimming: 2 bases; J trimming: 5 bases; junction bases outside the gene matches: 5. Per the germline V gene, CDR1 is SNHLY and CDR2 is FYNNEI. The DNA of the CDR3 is TGTGCCAGCAGTGAACGGCAGGGGGGAACTGAAGCTTTCTTT. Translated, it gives CASSERQGGTEAFF.

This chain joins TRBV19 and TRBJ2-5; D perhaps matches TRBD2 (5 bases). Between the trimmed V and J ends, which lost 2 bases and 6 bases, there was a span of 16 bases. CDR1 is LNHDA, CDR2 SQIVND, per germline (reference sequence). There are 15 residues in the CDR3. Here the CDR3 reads CASSIRTGWVKTQYF. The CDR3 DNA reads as TGTGCCAGTAGTATACGGACTGGATGGGTGAAGACCCAGTACTTC.